Listed below are T cell receptor beta chains from one sample, sequenced in a study of patients and donors after allogeneic stem cell transplantation. One entry per CDR3 protein results from TCRdb running MiXCR on the RT-PCR reads. The sample lists approximately 160,000 distinct CDR3 sequences, 24% occurring once. The sequencing input was blood, either unsorted or a sorted T cell fraction (not recorded which). Every receptor here comes from a human donor who was either an allogeneic HSCT recipient or a stem cell or donor lymphocyte infusion donor (not recorded which). It is not recorded whose cells these are; they may come from a transplant donor. Both conserved end residues are part of each CDR3. A D gene is named only where the DNA matches it firmly. Size is omitted from some rows. Given values are once, few, many or a class for expanded clones.

j_call,v_call,clone_size,d_call,cdr3_aa,cdr3_nt
TRBJ2-1,TRBV29-1,.,TRBD2,CSVEGTSGGNEQFF,TGCAGCGTTGAAGGGACTAGCGGGGGTAATGAGCAGTTCTTC
TRBJ1-5,TRBV5-1,.,TRBD1,CASSLFPGGQPQHF,TGCGCCAGCAGCTTGTTCCCAGGGGGCCAGCCCCAGCATTTT
TRBJ2-3,TRBV12-3/TRBV12-4,.,TRBD2,CASSSSGGDTQYF,TGTGCCAGCAGTTCTAGCGGTGGCGATACGCAGTATTTT
TRBJ2-7,TRBV12-3/TRBV12-4,few,.,CASRGPPGTGNRKEQYF,TGTGCCAGCAGGGGCCCGCCTGGGACGGGGAATCGGAAAGAGCAGTACTTC
TRBJ2-7,TRBV4-1,.,.,CASSQYHPGNTYEQYF,TGCGCCAGCAGCCAATATCATCCAGGGAACACCTACGAGCAGTACTTC
TRBJ2-1,TRBV4-3,.,.,CASSQDWHWRFNEQFF,TGCGCCAGCAGCCAAGATTGGCACTGGAGGTTCAATGAGCAGTTCTTC
TRBJ2-3,TRBV12-3/TRBV12-4,.,TRBD1,CASSLTGGGIPSSTDTQYF,TGTGCCAGCAGCCTGACAGGGGGCGGGATACCGTCTAGCACAGATACGCAGTATTTT
TRBJ2-1,TRBV2,.,.,CASVRSTSEQFF,TGTGCCAGCGTTAGGTCGACGAGTGAGCAGTTCTTC
TRBJ2-3,TRBV7-3,few,.,CASSLRGNTDTQYF,TGTGCCAGCAGCTTAAGGGGCAACACAGATACGCAGTATTTT
TRBJ1-2,TRBV20-1,.,TRBD1,CSASEDRDYGYTF,TGCAGTGCTAGCGAGGACAGGGACTATGGCTACACCTTC
TRBJ2-7,TRBV29-1,.,.,CSVEITGRGGEQYF,TGCAGCGTTGAAATAACGGGTAGAGGAGGCGAGCAGTACTTC
TRBJ1-2,TRBV6-5,.,.,CASSPWEGHGDYGYTF,TGTGCCAGCAGCCCCTGGGAGGGACACGGAGACTATGGCTACACCTTC
TRBJ1-5,TRBV6-5,.,.,CASRAANQPQHF,TGTGCCAGCAGGGCAGCTAATCAGCCCCAGCATTTT
TRBJ1-4,TRBV19,many,TRBD1,CASSLGQGAEKLFF,TGTGCCAGTAGTCTGGGACAGGGGGCGGAAAAACTGTTTTTT
TRBJ1-3,TRBV29-1,.,.,CSVRSYGNTIYF,TGCAGCGTTAGATCCTACGGAAACACCATATATTTT
TRBJ2-7,TRBV5-1,few,TRBD2,CASSLGTSGFYEQYF,TGCGCCAGCAGCTTGGGGACTAGTGGGTTCTACGAGCAGTACTTC
TRBJ1-4,TRBV4-1,.,.,CASSLPRLWKTNEKLFF,TGCGCCAGCAGCCTTCCCCGGCTCTGGAAAACTAATGAAAAACTGTTTTTT
TRBJ2-2,TRBV6-5,once,.,CASVPRYGGPNTGELFF,TGTGCCAGCGTCCCCCGGTATGGGGGTCCGAACACCGGGGAGCTGTTTTTT
TRBJ1-1,TRBV12-3/TRBV12-4,many,.,CASSLTGTEAFF,TGTGCCAGCAGCCTTACAGGGACTGAAGCTTTCTTT
TRBJ1-2,TRBV9,.,TRBD1,CASSDGDRADYGYTF,TGTGCCAGCAGCGATGGGGACAGGGCGGACTATGGCTACACCTTC
TRBJ1-2,TRBV2,many,TRBD1,CASRTGVNYGYTF,TGTGCCAGCAGAACAGGGGTCAACTATGGCTACACCTTC
TRBJ1-5,TRBV20-1,few,TRBD1,CSGGGPGNQPQHF,TGCAGTGGAGGGGGCCCGGGCAATCAGCCCCAGCATTTT
TRBJ2-7,TRBV4-2,few,.,CASSQDPSSYEQYF,TGTGCCAGCAGCCAAGACCCCAGCTCCTACGAGCAGTACTTC
TRBJ1-4,TRBV20-1,few,TRBD1,CSAIQGVVNEKLFF,TGCAGTGCTATCCAGGGGGTGGTTAATGAAAAACTGTTTTTT
TRBJ1-2,TRBV10-3,.,.,CAITVDDYGYTF,TGTGCCATCACCGTAGACGACTATGGCTACACCTTC
TRBJ1-5,TRBV5-1,.,TRBD1,CASSPGQGSQPQHF,TGCGCCAGCAGCCCGGGACAGGGAAGTCAGCCCCAGCATTTT
TRBJ2-1,TRBV5-1,.,.,CASSGLTGSYNEQFF,TGCGCCAGCAGCGGGTTGACAGGCTCCTACAATGAGCAGTTCTTC
TRBJ1-2,TRBV7-9,.,.,CASSLAPGEWNYGYTF,TGTGCCAGCAGCTTAGCGCCAGGGGAGTGGAACTATGGCTACACCTTC
TRBJ1-2,TRBV10-3,.,.,CAISESPGWDGYTF,TGTGCCATCAGTGAGTCGCCGGGGTGGGATGGCTACACCTTC
TRBJ1-4,TRBV20-1,few,.,CSANSGTDEKLFF,TGCAGTGCTAACTCGGGGACCGATGAAAAACTGTTTTTT
TRBJ1-1,TRBV6-6,few,.,CASSGVGAEAFF,TGTGCCAGCAGTGGGGTTGGGGCTGAAGCTTTCTTT
TRBJ2-3,TRBV7-3,few,.,CASSTHRDTDTQYF,TGTGCCAGCAGCACACACCGAGACACAGATACGCAGTATTTT
TRBJ1-2,TRBV20-1,.,TRBD1,CSAIQGAEGYTF,TGCAGTGCTATTCAGGGGGCCGAGGGCTACACCTTC
TRBJ2-1,TRBV14,few,.,CASSHLGGNEQFF,TGTGCCAGCAGCCACTTGGGCGGCAATGAGCAGTTCTTC
TRBJ2-1,TRBV9,.,TRBD1,CASSEGTGTVYNEQFF,TGTGCCAGCAGCGAGGGAACCGGGACAGTTTACAATGAGCAGTTCTTC
TRBJ2-1,TRBV29-1,.,TRBD1,CSVTGGNEQFF,TGCAGCGTTACAGGGGGGAATGAGCAGTTCTTC
TRBJ1-3,TRBV12-3/TRBV12-4,few,.,CASSFLEAIAEGGVENTIYF,TGTGCCAGCAGTTTTTTAGAGGCAATTGCGGAGGGCGGAGTGGAAAACACCATATATTTT
TRBJ1-2,TRBV20-1,few,TRBD1,CSALTGGFSGYTF,TGCAGTGCTTTGACAGGGGGTTTCTCTGGCTACACCTTC
TRBJ2-1,TRBV7-3,few,.,CASSLGGEQFF,TGTGCCAGCAGCTTAGGAGGTGAGCAGTTCTTC
TRBJ2-1,TRBV12-3/TRBV12-4,few,TRBD1,CASSLGQVTYNEQFF,TGTGCCAGCAGTTTGGGACAGGTTACCTACAATGAGCAGTTCTTC
TRBJ1-3,TRBV12-3/TRBV12-4,many,TRBD1,CASSPGQGSSGNTIYF,TGTGCCAGCAGTCCTGGACAGGGAAGCTCTGGAAACACCATATATTTT
TRBJ2-7,TRBV20-1,.,TRBD2,CSARDRIAGGEQYF,TGCAGTGCTAGAGATCGGATAGCGGGAGGCGAGCAGTACTTC
TRBJ1-1,TRBV6-2/TRBV6-3,few,.,CASSYSYYGGANTEAFF,TGTGCCAGCAGTTACTCCTACTACGGGGGAGCGAACACTGAAGCTTTCTTT
TRBJ2-1,TRBV21-1,many,.,CASSLYRESSPNEQFF,TGTGCCAGCAGCCTATACCGGGAGTCCTCCCCCAATGAGCAGTTCTTC
TRBJ2-1,TRBV29-1,few,TRBD2,CSVEDRGGLPAEQFF,TGCAGCGTTGAAGATCGGGGGGGACTACCAGCCGAGCAGTTCTTC
TRBJ2-1,TRBV20-1,.,TRBD2,CSASLPIGAGGRYNEQFF,TGCAGTGCTAGCCTCCCGATTGGAGCGGGAGGGAGATACAATGAGCAGTTCTTC
TRBJ2-1,TRBV20-1,few,.,CSAPRVSEGGNNEQFF,TGCAGTGCTCCCCGTGTGAGCGAGGGTGGAAACAATGAGCAGTTCTTC
TRBJ2-3,TRBV7-7,.,TRBD2,CASSPLLMASGGTGTDTQYF,TGTGCCAGCAGCCCCCTGTTGATGGCTAGCGGGGGGACTGGGACAGATACGCAGTATTTT
TRBJ1-2,TRBV10-3,few,TRBD1,CASRQGGSLGSYTF,TGTGCCAGCCGACAGGGGGGCTCGCTTGGTAGTTACACCTTC
TRBJ1-2,TRBV7-9,many,.,CASSEARDGYTF,TGTGCCAGCAGCGAAGCTCGGGATGGCTACACCTTC
TRBJ2-3,TRBV11-2,.,TRBD2,CASRPLLASTDTQYF,TGTGCCAGCAGGCCGCTACTAGCGAGCACAGATACGCAGTATTTT
TRBJ2-1,TRBV20-1,few,.,CSCRDSSYNEQFF,TGCAGTTGCCGGGACTCGAGCTACAATGAGCAGTTCTTC
TRBJ2-3,TRBV20-1,.,.,CSAREEPDTQYF,TGCAGTGCTAGAGAAGAACCAGATACGCAGTATTTT
TRBJ2-3,TRBV5-6,.,.,CASNWQGGDTQYF,TGTGCCAGCAATTGGCAGGGTGGAGATACGCAGTATTTT
TRBJ1-1,TRBV6-5,.,.,CASSKPGIATEAFF,TGTGCCAGCAGTAAACCAGGGATTGCGACTGAAGCTTTCTTT